The rows below give T cell receptor beta chains drawn from one sample of a study of blood T cell repertoires in COVID-19. The protocol was immunoSEQ multiplex PCR, while the TCRdb copy is restricted to in-frame clones and leaves out a portion. This sample has 300,000 to 350,000 clones, with about 90% found just once. The sample was PBMCs or T cells enriched from blood (not recorded which). Source of these receptors: a man aged 25-45 years who had recovered from COVID-19. The CDR3 runs from the conserved cysteine through the conserved F or W.

J | V | CDR3
TRBJ2-6 | TRBV5-1 | CASSFKSSGANVLTF
TRBJ2-1 | TRBV27 | CASSRSGQVPNEQFF
TRBJ2-7 | TRBV9 | CASSRAGVHEQYF
TRBJ2-7 | TRBV13 | CASSTRGGSPEQYF
TRBJ2-7 | TRBV2 | CASSEGLAGVLYEQYF
TRBJ2-3 | TRBV12-3/TRBV12-4 | CASIHGGTGFHF
TRBJ1-3 | TRBV6-2/TRBV6-3 | CASGQGVAGDSFRRNTIYF
TRBJ2-1 | TRBV14 | CASSYQGAPYNEQFF
TRBJ1-6 | TRBV30 | CAWSSSYNSPLHF
TRBJ2-7 | TRBV20-1 | CSAQMEEQYF
TRBJ1-2 | TRBV27 | CASSLAPPGIRGYTF
TRBJ1-2 | TRBV12-5 | CASGLSGSYGYTF
TRBJ2-5 | TRBV5-8 | CASSSGLAMEETQYF
TRBJ2-3 | TRBV29-1 | CSVGGGRGTDTQYF
TRBJ2-3 | TRBV19 | CASSGFYSTDTQYF
TRBJ2-1 | TRBV24-1 | CATNEASGGNEQFF
TRBJ2-1 | TRBV7-2 | CASSLAGLAIGEQFF
TRBJ1-1 | TRBV6-4 | CASSSEEETEAFF
TRBJ1-4 | TRBV5-1 | CASSLTGLRKEKLFF
TRBJ1-1 | TRBV4-2 | CASSPGRAQGTEAFF